This paragraph reports one T cell receptor (beta chain). The antigen remains unidentified. These data come from a study of T cell responses to AZD1222 COVID-19 vaccine. The study, taken as a whole, reports: Regions 160-218 and 743-854 held dominance among vaccine-associated CD4 TCRs, which spanned spike. Donors were mostly white British, more females; clonal diversity possibly underestimated. Breadth and depth of Spike-specific TCRs rose after two AZD1222 doses. Recipients of AZD1222 seropositive at baseline numbered only 5 to 7.

V lost 0 bases and J lost 5, with 7 bases in between. Germline CDR1 SGHAT, CDR2 FQNNGV. This CDR3 has 14 amino acids. Sequenced by immunoSEQ multiplex PCR; TCRdb stores in-frame clones only, minus some. The profile shows about 40,000 clones, about 90% of them singletons. This specimen consisted of peripheral blood, obtained 28 days after the second dose of the MenACWY control vaccine. The receptor's source is an adult who received the MenACWY meningococcal vaccine as a control. This chain connects TRBV11-2 to TRBJ2-2; no firm D call. The CDR3 region is CASSLERFTGELFF. The DNA for the CDR3 is TGTGCCAGCAGCTTAGAGAGGTTTACCGGGGAGCTGTTTTTT.